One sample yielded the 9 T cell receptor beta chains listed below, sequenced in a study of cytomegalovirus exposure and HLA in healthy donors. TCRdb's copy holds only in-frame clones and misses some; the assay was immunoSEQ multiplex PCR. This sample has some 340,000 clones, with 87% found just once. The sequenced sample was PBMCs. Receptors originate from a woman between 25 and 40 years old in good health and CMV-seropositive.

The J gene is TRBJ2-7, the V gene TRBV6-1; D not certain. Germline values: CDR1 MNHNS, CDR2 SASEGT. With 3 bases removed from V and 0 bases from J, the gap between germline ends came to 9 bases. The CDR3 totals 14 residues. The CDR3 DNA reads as TGTGCCAGCAGTGACAGATACAGCTCCTACGAGCAGTACTTC. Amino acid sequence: CASSDRYSSYEQYF.

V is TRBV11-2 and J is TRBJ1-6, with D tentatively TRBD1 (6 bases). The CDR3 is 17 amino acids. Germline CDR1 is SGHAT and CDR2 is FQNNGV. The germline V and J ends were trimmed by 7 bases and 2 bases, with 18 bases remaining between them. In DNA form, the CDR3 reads TGTGCCAGCACCCGGGGGGGGCAGGGAACCTATAATTCACCCCTCCACTTT. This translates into CASTRGGQGTYNSPLHF.

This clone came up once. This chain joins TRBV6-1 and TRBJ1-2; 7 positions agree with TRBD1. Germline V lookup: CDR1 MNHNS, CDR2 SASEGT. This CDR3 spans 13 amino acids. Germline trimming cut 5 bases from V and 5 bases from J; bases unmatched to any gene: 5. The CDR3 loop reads CASSWTGSYGYTF. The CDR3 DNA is TGTGCCAGCAGTTGGACAGGATCATATGGCTACACCTTC.

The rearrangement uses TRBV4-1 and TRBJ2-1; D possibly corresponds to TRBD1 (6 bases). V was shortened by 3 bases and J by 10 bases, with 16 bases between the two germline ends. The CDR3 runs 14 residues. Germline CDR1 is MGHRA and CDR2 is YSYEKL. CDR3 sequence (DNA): TGCGCCAGCAGCCATAACCCCGGGACAACCGAGCAGTTCTTC. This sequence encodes CASSHNPGTTEQFF.

The CDR3: CASSPTAVTNEKLFF. DNA for the CDR3: TGTGCCAGCAGCCCGACGGCTGTAACTAATGAAAAACTGTTTTTT. The chain uses TRBV7-9 and TRBJ1-4; no firm D call. The V gene's germline CDR1 is SEHNR and CDR2 FQNEAQ (reference sequence). The CDR3 length is 15 residues. The germline V and J ends were trimmed by 5 bases and 1 base, with 11 bases remaining between them.

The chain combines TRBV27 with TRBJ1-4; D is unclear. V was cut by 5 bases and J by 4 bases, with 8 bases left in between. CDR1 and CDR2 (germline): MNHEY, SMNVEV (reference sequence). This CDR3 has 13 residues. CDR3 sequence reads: CASSPNNNEKLFF. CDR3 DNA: TGTGCCAGCAGTCCAAACAATAATGAAAAACTGTTTTTT.

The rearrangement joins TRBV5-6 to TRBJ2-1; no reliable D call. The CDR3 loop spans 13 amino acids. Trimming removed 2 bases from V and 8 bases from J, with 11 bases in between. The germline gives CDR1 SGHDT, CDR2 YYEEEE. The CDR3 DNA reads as TGTGCCAGCAGCTTTTCCAATTCCCATGAGCAGTTCTTC. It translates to CASSFSNSHEQFF.

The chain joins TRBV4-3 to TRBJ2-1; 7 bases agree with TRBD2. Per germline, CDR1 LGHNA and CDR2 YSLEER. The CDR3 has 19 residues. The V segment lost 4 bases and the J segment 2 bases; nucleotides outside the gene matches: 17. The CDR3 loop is CASSPLRGGDTAAYNEQFF. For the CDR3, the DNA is TGCGCCAGCAGCCCCCTCCGCGGGGGTGATACAGCTGCCTACAATGAGCAGTTCTTC.

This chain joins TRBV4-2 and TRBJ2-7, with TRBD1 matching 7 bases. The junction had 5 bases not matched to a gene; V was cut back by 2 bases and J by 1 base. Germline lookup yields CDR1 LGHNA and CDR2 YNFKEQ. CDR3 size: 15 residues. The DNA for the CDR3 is TGTGCCAGCAGCCAACAAGACAGGGAGTCCTACGAGCAGTACTTC. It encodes CASSQQDRESYEQYF.